The clone carrying this T cell receptor (beta chain) has at least ten counts. Deletions cut 5 bases from V and 7 bases from J, with 26 bases between. The CDR3 is 16 amino acids. The germline CDR1 and CDR2 sequences are SQVTM and ANQGSEA. One entry per CDR3 protein, called by TCRdb with MiXCR from the 5' RACE reads. Altogether approximately 690,000 distinct CDR3 sequences are present, around 6% being singletons, with the ten largest covering around 1.9%. These data belong to a study of identical twins. The sample was naive T cells sorted from blood. The chain joins TRBV29-1 to TRBJ1-2, with TRBD1 as a possible D gene (5 bases). The receptor was isolated from a man aged 18 to 35 in good health. The CDR3 spells CSVYITGTAQKGGYTF. The CDR3 DNA is TGCAGCGTTTATATCACCGGGACGGCTCAAAAGGGTGGCTACACCTTC.